The clone carrying this TCR beta chain showed up many times. Antigen specificity is unknown. The entry originates in a study of T cell clonality in common variable immunodeficiency. The study, taken as a whole, reports: CVID patient heterogeneity limited repertoire-clinical complication correlations. Common variable immunodeficiency TCR beta sequences reportedly had fewer deletions and N-nucleotide insertions.

TCRdb's copy holds only in-frame clones and misses some; the assay was immunoSEQ multiplex PCR. Listed for the sample are 25,000 or so clones, none seen a single time. The specimen sequenced was peripheral blood mononuclear cells. The clonotype originates from a human donor with common variable immunodeficiency.

Incomplete CDR3 DNA: TGTGCCAGTAGCTTACAGGGTCACTCCTACAATGAG. Its protein product is CASSLQGHSYNE. In full, the CDR3 is CASSLQGHSYNEQFF. The V and J genes are TRBV19 and TRBJ2-1; D is perhaps TRBD1 (6 bases). The sequence runs out 3 residues before the end of the CDR3; the remainder is reconstructed from the germline J gene. Germline lookup yields CDR1 LNHDA and CDR2 SQIVND (reference sequence). The CDR3 has 15 residues. Trimming shortened V by 6 bases and J by 0 bases, and 12 bases separated the two germline ends.